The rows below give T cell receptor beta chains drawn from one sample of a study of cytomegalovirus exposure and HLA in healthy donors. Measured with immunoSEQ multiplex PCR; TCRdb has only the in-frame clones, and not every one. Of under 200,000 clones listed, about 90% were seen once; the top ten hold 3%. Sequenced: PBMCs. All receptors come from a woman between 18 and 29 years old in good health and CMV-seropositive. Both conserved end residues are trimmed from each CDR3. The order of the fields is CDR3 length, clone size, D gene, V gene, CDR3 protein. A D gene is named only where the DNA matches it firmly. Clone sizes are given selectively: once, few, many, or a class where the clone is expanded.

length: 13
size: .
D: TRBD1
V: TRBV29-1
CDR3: SVGRRQGSTDTQY

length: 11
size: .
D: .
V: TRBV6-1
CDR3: ASYYRENTEAF

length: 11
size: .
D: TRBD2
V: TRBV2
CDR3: ASSEGLAGAQF

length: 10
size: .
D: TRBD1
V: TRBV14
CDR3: ASSYPQGAAF

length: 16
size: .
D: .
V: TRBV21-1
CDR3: ASSNPRLAGDLSYEQY

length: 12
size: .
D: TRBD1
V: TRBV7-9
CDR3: ASSKGQMNTEAF

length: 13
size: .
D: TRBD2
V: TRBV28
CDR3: ASSPSTSGGREQY

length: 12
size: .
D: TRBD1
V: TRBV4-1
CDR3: ASKRQGITDTQY

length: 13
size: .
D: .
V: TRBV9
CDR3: ASSVGERGIEPQH

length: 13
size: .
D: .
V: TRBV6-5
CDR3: ASSYAPGQLDTQY

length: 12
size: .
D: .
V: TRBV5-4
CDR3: ASSLEPSVETQY

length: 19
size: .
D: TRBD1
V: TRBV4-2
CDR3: ASSQVGTYPGQEDPNYGYT

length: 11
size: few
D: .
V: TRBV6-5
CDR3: ASSYEGGSEQY

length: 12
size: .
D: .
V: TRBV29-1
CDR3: SVVGPGGGNTIY

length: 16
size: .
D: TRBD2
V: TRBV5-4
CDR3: ASSSYIAGVYGTDTQY

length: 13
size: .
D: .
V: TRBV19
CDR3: ASSIMLTGSQPQH

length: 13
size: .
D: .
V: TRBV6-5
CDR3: ASSATRGIGEKLF

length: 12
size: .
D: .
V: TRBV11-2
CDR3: ASSLAPTVEKLF

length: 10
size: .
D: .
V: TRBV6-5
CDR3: ASSYGGRLYT

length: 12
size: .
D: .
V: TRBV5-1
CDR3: ASSWGHSTGELF

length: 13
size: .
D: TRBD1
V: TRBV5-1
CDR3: ASSQTTGVGTEAF

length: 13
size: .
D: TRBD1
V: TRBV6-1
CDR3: ASSEPGQGKYEQY

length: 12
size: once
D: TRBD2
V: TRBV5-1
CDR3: ASSRLAGQETQY

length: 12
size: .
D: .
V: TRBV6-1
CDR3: ASSESTDTGELF

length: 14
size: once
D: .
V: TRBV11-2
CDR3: ASSLIGQEARYEQY

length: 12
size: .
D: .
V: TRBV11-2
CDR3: ASARGLGSYEQY

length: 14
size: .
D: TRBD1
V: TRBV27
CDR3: ASSPMDRVGQETQY

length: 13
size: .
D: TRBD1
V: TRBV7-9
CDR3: ASIHPGTGGNTIY

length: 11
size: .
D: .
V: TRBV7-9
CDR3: ASSLGVEETQY

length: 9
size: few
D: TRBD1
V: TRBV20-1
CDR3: SADREWWAF

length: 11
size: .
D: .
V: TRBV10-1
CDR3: ASRPPPVYGYT

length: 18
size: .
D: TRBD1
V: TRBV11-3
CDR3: ASSLGRRTGAPRGEETQY

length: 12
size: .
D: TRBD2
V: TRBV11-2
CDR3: ASSSGGDTDTQY

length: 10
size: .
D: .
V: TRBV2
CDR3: ASSTGGGELF

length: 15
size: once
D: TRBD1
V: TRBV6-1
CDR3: ASSGTGGLRVPYEQY

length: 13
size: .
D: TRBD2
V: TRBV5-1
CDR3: ASSSFGTSEETQY

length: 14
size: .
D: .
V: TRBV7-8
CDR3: ASSWGGGIGAYEQY

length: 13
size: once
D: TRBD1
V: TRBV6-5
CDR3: ASSQGTGGFYEQY

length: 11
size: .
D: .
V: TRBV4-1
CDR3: ASSQHTGETQY

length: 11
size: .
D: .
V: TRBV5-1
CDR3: ASSLVQGGEAF

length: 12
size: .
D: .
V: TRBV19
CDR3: ASSIDQGSYGYT

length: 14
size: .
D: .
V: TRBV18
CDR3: ASSPRLGALPDTQY

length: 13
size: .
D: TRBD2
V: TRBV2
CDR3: ASSEKSSGPYEQY

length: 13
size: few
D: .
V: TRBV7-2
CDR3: ASSLVDSSRDGYT

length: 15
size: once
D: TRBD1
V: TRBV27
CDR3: ASSPSTGGLKVSPLH

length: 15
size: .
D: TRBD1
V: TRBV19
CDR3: ASSISRDRAIPPRLF

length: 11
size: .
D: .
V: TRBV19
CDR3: ASSIDPADTQY